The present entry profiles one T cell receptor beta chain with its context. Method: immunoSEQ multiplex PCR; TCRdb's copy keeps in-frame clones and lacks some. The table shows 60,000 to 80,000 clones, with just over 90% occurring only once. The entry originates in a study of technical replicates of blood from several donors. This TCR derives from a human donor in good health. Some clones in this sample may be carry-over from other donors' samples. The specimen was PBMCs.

The CDR3 bases are TGTGCCAGCAGTTTACCAGGAATGACAGGGGGCACTGAAGCTTTCTTT. It codes for CASSLPGMTGGTEAFF. The chain links TRBV28 to TRBJ1-1; TRBD1 matches at 9 bases. Germline lookup yields CDR1 MDHEN and CDR2 SYDVKM. The CDR3 sequence is 16 residues long. V dropped 2 bases and J dropped 4; count of bases not matched to a gene: 8. The entire variable domain, with the rest obtained from reference TRBV28 and TRBJ1-1, is as follows: DVKVTQSSRYLVKRTGEKVFLECVQDMDHENMFWYRQDPGLGLRLIYFSYDVKMKEKGDIPEGYSVSREKKERFSLILESASTNQTSMYLCASSLPGMTGGTEAFFGQGTRLTVV.